This is a list of T cell receptor beta chains from one sample in a study of post-analysis software for immune sequencing data. TCRdb called the PCR reads again in MiXCR, with one record for every CDR3 protein. The sample yields a few hundred thousand distinct CDR3 sequences, around 31% seen once. The specimen was blood. These receptors all come from a girl aged 2-17 years with multiple sclerosis. Both conserved end residues are part of each CDR3. A D gene is named only where the DNA matches it firmly. Clone size is not always given. Where it is, it says once, few, many or a class for expanded clones.

13 TRBJ1-4 NA TRBV12-3/TRBV12-4 few CASSWATNEKLFF TGTGCCAGCAGTTGGGCAACTAATGAAAAACTGTTTTTT
16 TRBJ2-1 TRBD1 TRBV20-1 few CSADRQGPAVRNEQFF TGCAGTGCTGACAGACAGGGGCCGGCCGTCCGTAATGAGCAGTTCTTC
16 TRBJ1-5 NA TRBV3-1 NA CASSQGVAQGGQPQHF TGTGCCAGCAGCCAGGGAGTGGCCCAAGGAGGGCAGCCCCAGCATTTT
13 TRBJ2-6 NA TRBV2 NA CASDSSGANVLTF TGTGCCAGTGACAGCTCTGGGGCCAACGTCCTGACTTTC
16 TRBJ2-3 TRBD2 TRBV9 few CASSLGTSGTSDTQYF TGTGCCAGCAGCTTGGGGACTAGCGGGACCTCAGATACGCAGTATTTT
16 TRBJ2-2 TRBD1 TRBV7-9 once CVSSSRGQMGTGELFF TGTGTCAGCAGCTCCAGGGGGCAAATGGGCACCGGGGAGCTGTTTTTT
14 TRBJ1-1 NA TRBV29-1 few CSVEDQQGRGEAFF TGCAGCGTTGAAGATCAACAGGGAAGGGGTGAAGCTTTCTTT
13 TRBJ1-4 NA TRBV5-1 few CASSLDGLEKLFF TGCGCCAGCAGCTTGGATGGGCTTGAAAAACTGTTTTTT
13 TRBJ2-1 NA TRBV5-1 NA CASSDADRNEQFF TGCGCCAGCAGCGATGCCGACCGGAATGAGCAGTTCTTC
11 TRBJ2-1 NA TRBV3-1 few CASSTRGTRFF TGTGCCAGCAGCACTAGGGGGACTCGGTTCTTC
15 TRBJ2-5 NA TRBV3-1 few CASSLTRRDQETQYF TGTGCCAGCAGCCTCACTCGACGGGACCAAGAGACCCAGTACTTC
12 TRBJ1-1 NA TRBV24-1 few CATSDLGTEAFF TGTGCCACCAGTGATTTGGGGACTGAAGCTTTCTTT
14 TRBJ2-7 TRBD2 TRBV7-2 NA CASSLGLSPYEQYF TGTGCCAGCAGCTTGGGACTATCACCCTACGAGCAGTACTTC
15 TRBJ2-1 NA TRBV20-1 many CSARDGGSSYNEQFF TGCAGTGCTAGAGATGGGGGGAGCTCCTACAATGAGCAGTTCTTC
15 TRBJ1-2 TRBD1 TRBV4-1 NA CASSTGQATNYGYTF TGCGCCAGCAGCACCGGACAGGCGACTAACTATGGCTACACCTTC
15 TRBJ2-2 NA TRBV29-1 NA CSVEEGAGYTGELFF TGCAGCGTTGAAGAAGGCGCAGGGTACACCGGGGAGCTGTTTTTT
14 TRBJ2-1 NA TRBV6-1 few CASSEGSSYNEQFF TGTGCCAGCAGTGAAGGGAGCTCCTACAATGAGCAGTTCTTC
16 TRBJ2-1 NA TRBV24-1 NA CATSDSAGVSYNEQFF TGTGCCACCAGTGATTCGGCAGGGGTGTCCTACAATGAGCAGTTCTTC
12 TRBJ1-1 NA TRBV6-6 few CASRGWDTEAFF TGTGCCAGCAGGGGGTGGGACACTGAAGCTTTCTTT
11 TRBJ2-5 TRBD1 TRBV29-1 many CSALTGETQYF TGCAGCGCACTGACAGGGGAGACCCAGTACTTC
15 TRBJ1-5 TRBD1 TRBV6-5 many CASRPWDRGDQPQHF TGTGCCAGCAGACCCTGGGACAGGGGAGATCAGCCCCAGCATTTT
14 TRBJ1-5 TRBD1 TRBV28 NA CASSSYRGSQPQHF TGTGCCAGCAGTTCCTACAGGGGAAGTCAGCCCCAGCATTTT
14 TRBJ2-7 NA TRBV5-1 few CASSLESFAYEQYF TGCGCCAGCAGCTTGGAGAGCTTTGCATACGAGCAGTACTTC
11 TRBJ1-1 NA TRBV29-1 NA CSVARSTEAFF TGCAGCGTTGCCCGGAGTACTGAAGCTTTCTTT
15 TRBJ1-2 NA TRBV4-1 NA CVSSQAPPGNYGYTF TGCGTCAGCAGCCAAGCGCCGCCAGGGAACTATGGCTACACCTTC
15 TRBJ2-1 NA TRBV9 NA CASSVVAERYNEQFF TGTGCCAGCAGCGTAGTGGCCGAGAGGTACAATGAGCAGTTCTTC
15 TRBJ1-2 NA TRBV15 few CATSRESRQNYGYTF TGTGCCACCAGCAGAGAAAGTAGGCAAAACTATGGCTACACCTTC
12 TRBJ1-2 NA TRBV5-1 few CASSMGFTGYTF TGCGCCAGCAGCATGGGATTTACAGGGTACACCTTC
14 TRBJ2-1 NA TRBV18 NA CASSPPETFNEQFF TGTGCCAGCTCACCACCGGAGACTTTCAATGAGCAGTTCTTC
16 TRBJ2-5 TRBD2 TRBV9 NA CASSARMIAGGETQYF TGTGCCAGCAGCGCTCGAATGATAGCGGGGGGAGAGACCCAGTACTTC
14 TRBJ1-2 TRBD1 TRBV5-1 NA CARSPRQGGGGYTF TGCGCCCGCAGCCCACGACAGGGAGGAGGTGGCTACACCTTC
13 TRBJ1-2 NA TRBV10-3 NA CAISESTGYGYTF TGTGCCATCAGTGAGTCGACGGGCTATGGCTACACCTTC
15 TRBJ2-1 NA TRBV4-1 few CASSHPDGFSNEQFF TGCGCCAGCAGCCACCCCGACGGGTTTTCCAATGAGCAGTTCTTC
17 TRBJ2-3 TRBD2 TRBV5-5 NA CASSLKTSGGWGDTQYF TGTGCCAGCAGTCTGAAGACTAGCGGGGGGTGGGGAGATACGCAGTATTTT
19 TRBJ2-6 NA TRBV7-9 NA CASSSKEDRATLGANVLTF TGTGCCAGCAGCTCAAAGGAGGACAGAGCAACTCTGGGGGCCAACGTCCTGACTTTC
14 TRBJ2-7 NA TRBV7-9 NA CASRPGTRDNEQYF TGTGCCAGCAGGCCCGGGACTCGCGACAATGAGCAGTACTTC
12 TRBJ2-3 NA TRBV5-1 NA CASSLIKDTQYF TGCGCCAGCAGCTTGATAAAAGATACGCAGTATTTT
12 TRBJ2-1 NA TRBV2 NA CASSEAGGTKFF TGTGCCAGCAGTGAAGCGGGCGGGACGAAGTTCTTC
14 TRBJ2-7 NA TRBV5-1 many CASSRDSSSYEQYF TGCGCCAGCTCACGGGACTCGAGCTCCTACGAGCAGTACTTC
11 TRBJ1-2 NA TRBV29-1 NA CSVAQSEGYTF TGCAGCGTTGCACAATCGGAAGGCTACACCTTC
14 TRBJ1-1 TRBD1 TRBV20-1 NA CSANRQTGGTEAFF TGCAGTGCTAACCGCCAGACAGGGGGCACTGAAGCTTTCTTT
14 TRBJ2-5 TRBD2 TRBV7-9 few CASNLPRLAETQYF TGTGCCAGCAACCTCCCGAGACTAGCGGAGACCCAGTACTTC
13 TRBJ1-1 NA TRBV7-9 NA CATGGLMNTEAFF TGTGCCACCGGGGGACTGATGAACACTGAAGCTTTCTTT
19 TRBJ2-3 TRBD2 TRBV20-1 few CSARDPPPGRERDHGTQYF TGCAGTGCTAGAGATCCACCCCCGGGGAGAGAGCGGGATCATGGTACGCAGTATTTT
13 TRBJ2-7 NA TRBV5-6 NA CASSWGDGYEQYF TGTGCCAGCAGCTGGGGGGACGGCTACGAGCAGTACTTC
16 TRBJ1-2 NA TRBV6-1 NA CASIPGPSLADYGYTF TGTGCCAGCATACCGGGACCGTCCTTAGCGGACTATGGCTACACCTTC
14 TRBJ1-1 NA TRBV14 NA CASSQGDFPRRAFF TGTGCCAGCAGCCAGGGGGACTTCCCCAGGCGAGCTTTCTTT
16 TRBJ1-1 NA TRBV28 NA CASSSPTAPWEAEAFF TGTGCCAGCAGCTCCCCGACCGCCCCCTGGGAGGCTGAAGCTTTCTTT
15 TRBJ1-2 TRBD1 TRBV6-5 NA CASSYSRDRVYGYTF TGTGCCAGCAGTTACTCCCGAGACAGGGTCTATGGCTACACCTTC
16 TRBJ1-5 TRBD1 TRBV10-3 NA CAISETGQISNQPQHF TGTGCCATCAGTGAAACGGGACAGATAAGCAATCAGCCCCAGCATTTT
12 TRBJ1-1 NA TRBV24-1 NA CATSSMVTEVFF TGTGCCACCAGTAGCATGGTCACTGAAGTTTTCTTT
16 TRBJ2-7 TRBD2 TRBV6-2/TRBV6-3 few CASSGVLAGGIYEQYF TGTGCCAGCAGTGGTGTACTAGCGGGGGGGATCTACGAGCAGTACTTC
18 TRBJ2-4 TRBD2 TRBV13 NA CASSFEVGSGGAKNIQYF TGTGCCAGCAGCTTCGAGGTTGGTAGCGGGGGAGCCAAAAACATTCAGTACTTC
14 TRBJ1-1 NA TRBV9 NA CASSVGGPLTEAFF TGTGCCAGCAGCGTAGGAGGGCCGCTCACTGAAGCTTTCTTT
15 TRBJ2-1 TRBD1 TRBV24-1 few CATRDRDWRDNEQFF TGTGCCACCAGGGACAGGGATTGGAGAGACAATGAGCAGTTCTTC
13 TRBJ2-7 NA TRBV5-5 NA CASSHPGAYEQYF TGTGCCAGCAGCCATCCGGGCGCCTACGAGCAGTACTTC
14 TRBJ2-7 TRBD2 TRBV10-3 few CASTFGARGDEQYF TGTGCCAGTACGTTCGGGGCGCGGGGGGACGAGCAGTACTTC
13 TRBJ2-1 NA TRBV6-5 few CASKGSSHWEQFF TGTGCCAGCAAGGGGTCGTCCCATTGGGAGCAGTTCTTC
14 TRBJ2-7 NA TRBV20-1 NA CSASGQGKGWEQYF TGCAGTGCTAGCGGGCAGGGCAAAGGGTGGGAGCAGTACTTC
17 TRBJ2-1 TRBD2 TRBV7-9 few CAGRSTSGSSIMNEQFF TGTGCCGGAAGATCGACTAGCGGGAGTAGTATAATGAATGAGCAGTTCTTC